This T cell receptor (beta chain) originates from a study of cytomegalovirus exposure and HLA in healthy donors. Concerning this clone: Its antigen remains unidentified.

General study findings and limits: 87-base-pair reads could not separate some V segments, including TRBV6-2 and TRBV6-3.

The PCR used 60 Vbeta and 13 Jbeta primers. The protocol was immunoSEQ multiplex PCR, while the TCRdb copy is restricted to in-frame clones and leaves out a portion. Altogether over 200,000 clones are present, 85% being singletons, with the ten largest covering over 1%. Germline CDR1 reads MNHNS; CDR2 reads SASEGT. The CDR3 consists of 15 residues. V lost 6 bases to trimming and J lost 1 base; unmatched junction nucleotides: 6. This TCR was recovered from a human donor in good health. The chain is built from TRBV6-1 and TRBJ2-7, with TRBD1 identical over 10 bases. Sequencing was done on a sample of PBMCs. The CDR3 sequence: CASSTPGQGSYEQYF. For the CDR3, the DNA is TGTGCCAGCAGCACGCCGGGACAGGGGTCCTACGAGCAGTACTTC.